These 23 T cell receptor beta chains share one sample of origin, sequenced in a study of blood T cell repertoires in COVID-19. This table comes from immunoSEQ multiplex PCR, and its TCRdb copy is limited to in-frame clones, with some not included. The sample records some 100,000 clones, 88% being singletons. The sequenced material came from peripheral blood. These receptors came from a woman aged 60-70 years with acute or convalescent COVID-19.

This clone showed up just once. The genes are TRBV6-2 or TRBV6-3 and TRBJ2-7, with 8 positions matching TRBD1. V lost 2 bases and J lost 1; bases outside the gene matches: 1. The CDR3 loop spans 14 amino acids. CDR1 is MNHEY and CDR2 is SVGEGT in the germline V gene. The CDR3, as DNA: TGTGCCAGCAGTTACGGACAGGGATCCTACGAGCAGTACTTC. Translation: CASSYGQGSYEQYF.

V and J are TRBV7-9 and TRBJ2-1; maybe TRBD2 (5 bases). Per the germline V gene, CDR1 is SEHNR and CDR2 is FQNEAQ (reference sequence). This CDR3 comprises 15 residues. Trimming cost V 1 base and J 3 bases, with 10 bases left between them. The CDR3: CASSLGTGLYNEQFF. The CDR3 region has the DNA TGTGCCAGCAGCTTAGGGACTGGCCTCTACAATGAGCAGTTCTTC.

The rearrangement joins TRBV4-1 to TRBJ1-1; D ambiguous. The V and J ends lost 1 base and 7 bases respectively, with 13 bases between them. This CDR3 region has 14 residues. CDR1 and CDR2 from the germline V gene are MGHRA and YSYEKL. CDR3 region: CASSQVGRLGEAFF. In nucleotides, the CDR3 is TGCGCCAGCAGCCAAGTAGGCAGACTTGGTGAAGCTTTCTTT.

CDR3 residues: CAWSSDRIGNTIYF. CDR3 in DNA: TGTGCCTGGAGTTCTGACAGGATTGGAAACACCATATATTTT. The J gene is TRBJ1-3, the V gene TRBV30; maybe TRBD1 (6 bases). The CDR3 is 14 residues long. Germline V gene lookup returns CDR1 GTSNPN and CDR2 SVGIG (reference sequence). V shed 2 bases and J shed 3 bases, with 11 bases lying between them.

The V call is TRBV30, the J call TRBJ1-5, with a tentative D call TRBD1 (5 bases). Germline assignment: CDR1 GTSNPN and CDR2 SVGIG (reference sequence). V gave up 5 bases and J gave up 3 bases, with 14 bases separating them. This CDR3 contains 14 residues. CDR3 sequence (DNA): TGTGCCTGGGGACCGGGACTGATCAATCAGCCCCAGCATTTT. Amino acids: CAWGPGLINQPQHF.

Written as DNA, the CDR3 is TGCGCCAGCAATAAATCTGGGGGTAGCGGGATGAGCGAGCAGTTCTTC. Translation gives CASNKSGGSGMSEQFF. This chain joins TRBV23-1 and TRBJ2-1; TRBD2 aligns across 8 bases. TRBV23-1 is annotated as an ORF whose role is uncertain. V trimming: 7 bases; J trimming: 10 bases; junction bases outside the gene matches: 18. This CDR3 comprises 16 residues.

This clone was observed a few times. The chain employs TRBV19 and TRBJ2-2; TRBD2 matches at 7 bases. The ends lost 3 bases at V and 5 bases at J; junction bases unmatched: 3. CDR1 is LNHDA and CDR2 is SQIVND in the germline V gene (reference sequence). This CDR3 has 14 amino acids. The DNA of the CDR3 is TGTGCCAGTAGTATTGAGGGAGGGACCGGGGAGCTGTTTTTT. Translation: CASSIEGGTGELFF.

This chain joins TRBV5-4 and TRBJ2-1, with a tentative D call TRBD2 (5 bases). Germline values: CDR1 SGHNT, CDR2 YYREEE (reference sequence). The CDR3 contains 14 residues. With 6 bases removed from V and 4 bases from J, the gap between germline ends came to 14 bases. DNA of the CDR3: TGTGCCAGCACCTTCCTAGAGGGATACAATGAGCAGTTCTTC. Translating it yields CASTFLEGYNEQFF.

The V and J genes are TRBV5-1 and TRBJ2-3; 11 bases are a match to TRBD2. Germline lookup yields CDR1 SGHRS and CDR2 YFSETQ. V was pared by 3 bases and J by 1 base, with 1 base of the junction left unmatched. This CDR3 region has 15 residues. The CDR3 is CASSSGLAGTDTQYF. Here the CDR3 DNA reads TGCGCCAGCAGCTCGGGACTAGCGGGCACAGATACGCAGTATTTT.

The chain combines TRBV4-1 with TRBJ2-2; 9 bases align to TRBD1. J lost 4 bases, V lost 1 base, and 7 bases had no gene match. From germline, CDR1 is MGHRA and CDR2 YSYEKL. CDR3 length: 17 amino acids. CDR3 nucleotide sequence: TGCGCCAGCAGCCAAGGGGCCGGGACAGGGATCACCGGGGAGCTGTTTTTT. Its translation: CASSQGAGTGITGELFF.

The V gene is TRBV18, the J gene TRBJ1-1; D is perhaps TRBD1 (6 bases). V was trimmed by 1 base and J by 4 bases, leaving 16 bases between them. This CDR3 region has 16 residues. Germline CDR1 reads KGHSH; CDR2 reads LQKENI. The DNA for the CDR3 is TGTGCCAGCTCACCACTCTCGGGGGGCGGCGGCACTGAAGCTTTCTTT. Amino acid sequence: CASSPLSGGGGTEAFF.

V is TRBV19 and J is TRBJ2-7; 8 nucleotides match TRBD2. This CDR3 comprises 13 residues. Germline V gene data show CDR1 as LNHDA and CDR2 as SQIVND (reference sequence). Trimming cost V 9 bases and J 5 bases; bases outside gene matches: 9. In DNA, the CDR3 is TGTGCCAGGACAGAGGGTAGCGGGAACGAGCAGTACGTC. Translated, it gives CARTEGSGNEQYV.

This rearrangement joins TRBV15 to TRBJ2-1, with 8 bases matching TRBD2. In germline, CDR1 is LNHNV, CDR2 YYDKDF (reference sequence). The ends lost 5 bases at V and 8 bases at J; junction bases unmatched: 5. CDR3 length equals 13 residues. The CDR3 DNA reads TGTGCCACCAGCGCGGGACTAGGGGATGAGCAGTTCTTC. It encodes CATSAGLGDEQFF.

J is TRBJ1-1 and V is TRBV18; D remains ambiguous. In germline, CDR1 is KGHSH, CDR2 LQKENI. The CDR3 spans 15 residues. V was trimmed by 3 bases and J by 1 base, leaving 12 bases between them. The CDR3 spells CASSPIISPNTEAFF. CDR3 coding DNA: TGTGCCAGCTCACCTATTATTTCCCCGAACACTGAAGCTTTCTTT.

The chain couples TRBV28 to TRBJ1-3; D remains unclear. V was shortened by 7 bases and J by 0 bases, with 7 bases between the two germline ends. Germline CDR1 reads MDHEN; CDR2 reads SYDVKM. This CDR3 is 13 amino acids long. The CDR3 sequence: CASIRSSGNTIYF. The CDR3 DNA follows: TGTGCCAGCATTAGGAGCTCTGGAAACACCATATATTTT.

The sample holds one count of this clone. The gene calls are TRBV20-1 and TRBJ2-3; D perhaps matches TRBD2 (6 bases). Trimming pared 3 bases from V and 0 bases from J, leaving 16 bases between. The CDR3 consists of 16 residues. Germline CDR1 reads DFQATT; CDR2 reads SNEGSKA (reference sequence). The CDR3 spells CSASGNSGTSTDTQYF. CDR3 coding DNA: TGCAGTGCTAGTGGGAATAGCGGAACTAGCACAGATACGCAGTATTTT.

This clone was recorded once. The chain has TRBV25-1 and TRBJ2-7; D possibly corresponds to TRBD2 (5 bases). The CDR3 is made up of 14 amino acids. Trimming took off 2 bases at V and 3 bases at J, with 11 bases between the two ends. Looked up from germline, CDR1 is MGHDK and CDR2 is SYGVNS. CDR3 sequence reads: CASSESGRRYEQYF. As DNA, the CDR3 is TGTGCCAGCAGTGAAAGCGGTCGGCGCTACGAGCAGTACTTC.

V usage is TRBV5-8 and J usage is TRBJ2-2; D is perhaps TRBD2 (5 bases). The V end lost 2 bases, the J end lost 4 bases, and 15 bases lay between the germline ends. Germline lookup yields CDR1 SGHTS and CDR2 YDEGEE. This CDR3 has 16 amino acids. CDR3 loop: CASSFKSSAGTGELFF. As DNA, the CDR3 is TGTGCCAGCAGCTTCAAGAGTTCGGCGGGCACCGGGGAGCTGTTTTTT.

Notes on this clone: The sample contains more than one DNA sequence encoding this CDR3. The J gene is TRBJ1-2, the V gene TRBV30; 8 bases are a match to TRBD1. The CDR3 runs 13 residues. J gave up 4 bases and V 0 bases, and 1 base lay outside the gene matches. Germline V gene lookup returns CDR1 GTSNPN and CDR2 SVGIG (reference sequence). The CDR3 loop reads CAWSVGQGYGYTF. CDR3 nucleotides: TGTGCCTGGAGTGTAGGACAGGGCTATGGCTACACCTTC.

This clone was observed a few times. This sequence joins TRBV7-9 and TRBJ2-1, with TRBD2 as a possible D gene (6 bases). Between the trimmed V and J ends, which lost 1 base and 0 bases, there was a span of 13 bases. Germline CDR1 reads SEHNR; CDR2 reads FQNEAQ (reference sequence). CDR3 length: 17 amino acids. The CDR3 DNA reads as TGTGCCAGCAGCTTAGGGGTAGCGGAGTTCTCCTACAATGAGCAGTTCTTC. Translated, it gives CASSLGVAEFSYNEQFF.

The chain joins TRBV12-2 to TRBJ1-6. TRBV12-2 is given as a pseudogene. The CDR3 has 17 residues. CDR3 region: CASRLASPGGGNSPLHF. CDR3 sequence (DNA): TGTGCAAGTCGCTTAGCCTCCCCGGGGGGAGGTAATTCACCCCTCCACTTT.

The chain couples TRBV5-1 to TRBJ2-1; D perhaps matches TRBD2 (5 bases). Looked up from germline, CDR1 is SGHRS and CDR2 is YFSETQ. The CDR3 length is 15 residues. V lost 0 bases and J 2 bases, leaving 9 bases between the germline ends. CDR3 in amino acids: CASSLETGTYNEQFF. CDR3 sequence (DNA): TGCGCCAGCAGCTTGGAAACGGGAACCTACAATGAGCAGTTCTTC.

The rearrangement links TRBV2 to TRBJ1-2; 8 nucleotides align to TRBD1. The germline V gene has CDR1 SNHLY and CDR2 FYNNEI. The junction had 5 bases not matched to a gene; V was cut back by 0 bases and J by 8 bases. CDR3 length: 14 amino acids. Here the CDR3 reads CASSEARGQAGYTF. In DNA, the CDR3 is TGTGCCAGCAGTGAAGCCAGGGGACAGGCCGGCTACACCTTC.